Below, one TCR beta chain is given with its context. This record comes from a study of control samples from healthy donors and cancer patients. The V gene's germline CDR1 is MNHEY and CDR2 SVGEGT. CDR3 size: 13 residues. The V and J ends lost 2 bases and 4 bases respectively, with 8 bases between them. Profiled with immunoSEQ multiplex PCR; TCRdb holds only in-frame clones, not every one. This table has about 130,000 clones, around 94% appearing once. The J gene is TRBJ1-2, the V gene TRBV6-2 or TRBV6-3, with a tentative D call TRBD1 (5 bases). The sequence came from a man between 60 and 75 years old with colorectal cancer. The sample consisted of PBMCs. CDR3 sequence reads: CASSYGTSYGYTF. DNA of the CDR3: TGTGCCAGCAGTTACGGGACCTCCTATGGCTACACCTTC.